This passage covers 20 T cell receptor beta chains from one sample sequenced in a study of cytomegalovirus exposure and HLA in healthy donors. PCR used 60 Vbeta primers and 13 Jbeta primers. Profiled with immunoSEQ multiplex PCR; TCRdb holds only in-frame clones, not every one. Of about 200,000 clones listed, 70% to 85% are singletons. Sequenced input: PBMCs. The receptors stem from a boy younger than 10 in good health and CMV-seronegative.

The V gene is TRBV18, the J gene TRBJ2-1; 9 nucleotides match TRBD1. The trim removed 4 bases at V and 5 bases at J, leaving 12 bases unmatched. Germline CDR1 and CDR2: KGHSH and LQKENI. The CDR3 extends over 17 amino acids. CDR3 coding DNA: TGTGCCAGCTCACAATGGACAGGGGACCAGAAAAACAATGAGCAGTTCTTC. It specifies CASSQWTGDQKNNEQFF. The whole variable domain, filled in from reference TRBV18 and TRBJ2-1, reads NAGVMQNPRHLVRRRGQEARLRCSPMKGHSHVYWYRQLPEEGLKFMVYLQKENIIDESGMPKERFSAEFPKEGPSILRIQQVVRGDSAAYFCASSQWTGDQKNNEQFFGPGTRLTVL.

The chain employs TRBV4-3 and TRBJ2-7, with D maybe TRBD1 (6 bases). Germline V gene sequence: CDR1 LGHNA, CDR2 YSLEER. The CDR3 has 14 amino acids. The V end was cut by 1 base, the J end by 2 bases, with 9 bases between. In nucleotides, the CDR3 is TGCGCCAGCAGCCAAGCGGCAGGGGCCTACGAGCAGTACTTC. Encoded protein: CASSQAAGAYEQYF.

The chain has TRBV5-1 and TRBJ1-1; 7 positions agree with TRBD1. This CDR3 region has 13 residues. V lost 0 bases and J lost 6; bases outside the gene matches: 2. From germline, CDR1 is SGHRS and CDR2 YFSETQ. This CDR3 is CASSLEGASEAFF. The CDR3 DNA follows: TGCGCCAGCAGCTTGGAGGGGGCCTCTGAAGCTTTCTTT.

The CDR3 spells CASSDRGRVEKLFF. The CDR3 DNA reads as TGTGCCAGCAGCGACAGGGGGCGGGTTGAAAAACTGTTTTTT. The chain couples TRBV11-2 to TRBJ1-4, with 10 bases lining up with TRBD1. In germline, CDR1 is SGHAT, CDR2 FQNNGV. This CDR3 contains 14 residues. The trim removed 5 bases at V and 7 bases at J, leaving 4 bases unmatched.

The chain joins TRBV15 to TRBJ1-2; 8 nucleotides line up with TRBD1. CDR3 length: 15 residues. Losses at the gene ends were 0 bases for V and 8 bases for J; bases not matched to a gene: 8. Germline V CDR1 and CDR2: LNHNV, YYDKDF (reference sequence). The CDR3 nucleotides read TGTGCCACCAGCAGAGAACGTCAGGGGGCAGGCGGCTACACCTTC. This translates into CATSRERQGAGGYTF.

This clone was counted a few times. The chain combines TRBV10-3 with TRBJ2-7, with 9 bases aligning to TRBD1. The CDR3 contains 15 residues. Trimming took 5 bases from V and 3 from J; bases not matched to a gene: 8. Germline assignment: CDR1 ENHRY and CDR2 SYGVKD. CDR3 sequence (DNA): TGTGCCATCAGTTCCCCGGGACAGGGTTTCTACGAGCAGTACTTC. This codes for CAISSPGQGFYEQYF.

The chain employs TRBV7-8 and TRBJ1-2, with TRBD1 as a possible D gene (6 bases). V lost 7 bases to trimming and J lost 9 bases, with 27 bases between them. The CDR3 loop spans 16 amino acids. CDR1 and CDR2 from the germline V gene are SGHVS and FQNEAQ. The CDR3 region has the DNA TGTGCCAGCACCCAATTTCGTTTCGGGACAATCAACAGCTACACCTTC. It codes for CASTQFRFGTINSYTF.

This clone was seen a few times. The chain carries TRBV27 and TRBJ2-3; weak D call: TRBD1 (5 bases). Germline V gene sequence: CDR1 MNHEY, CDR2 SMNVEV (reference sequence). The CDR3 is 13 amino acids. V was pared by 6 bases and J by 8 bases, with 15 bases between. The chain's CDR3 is CASRTVDAITQYF. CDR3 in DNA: TGTGCCAGCAGGACAGTGGATGCAATTACGCAGTATTTT.

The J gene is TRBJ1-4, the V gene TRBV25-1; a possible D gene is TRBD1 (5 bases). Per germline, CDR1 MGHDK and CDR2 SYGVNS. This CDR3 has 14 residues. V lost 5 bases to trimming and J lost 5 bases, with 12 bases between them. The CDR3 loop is CASSPRDLNEKLFF. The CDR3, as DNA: TGTGCCAGCAGTCCTAGGGACTTGAATGAAAAACTGTTTTTT. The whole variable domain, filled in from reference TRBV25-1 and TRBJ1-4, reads EADIYQTPRYLVIGTGKKITLECSQTMGHDKMYWYQQDPGMELHLIHYSYGVNSTEKGDLSSESTVSRIRTEHFPLTLESARPSHTSQYLCASSPRDLNEKLFFGSGTQLSVL.

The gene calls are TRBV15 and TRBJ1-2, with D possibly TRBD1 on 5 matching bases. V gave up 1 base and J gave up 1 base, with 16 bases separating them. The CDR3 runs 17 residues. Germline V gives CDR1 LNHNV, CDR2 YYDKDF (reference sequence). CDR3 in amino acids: CATSRGQTSWINYGYTF. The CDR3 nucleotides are TGTGCCACCAGCAGAGGACAGACATCCTGGATTAACTATGGCTACACCTTC.

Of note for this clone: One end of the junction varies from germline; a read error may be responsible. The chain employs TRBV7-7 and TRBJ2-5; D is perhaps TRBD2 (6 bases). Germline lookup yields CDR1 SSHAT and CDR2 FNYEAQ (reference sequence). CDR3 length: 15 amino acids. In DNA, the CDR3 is TGTGCTAGCAGCCCCGGTGGAGGGTACCAAGAGACCCAGTACTTC. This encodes CASSPGGGYQETQYF.

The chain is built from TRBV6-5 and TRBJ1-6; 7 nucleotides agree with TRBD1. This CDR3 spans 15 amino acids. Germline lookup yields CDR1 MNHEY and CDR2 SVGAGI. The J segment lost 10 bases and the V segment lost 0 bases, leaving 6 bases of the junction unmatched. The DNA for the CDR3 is TGTGCCAGCAGTTACTCGTTCTCAGGGGGATCACCCCTCCACTTT. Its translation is CASSYSFSGGSPLHF.

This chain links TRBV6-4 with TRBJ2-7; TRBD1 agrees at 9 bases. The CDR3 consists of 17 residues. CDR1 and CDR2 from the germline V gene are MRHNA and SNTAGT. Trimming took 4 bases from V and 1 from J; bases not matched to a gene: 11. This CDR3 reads CASSVFSPGQGSYEQYF. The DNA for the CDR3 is TGTGCCAGCAGTGTCTTCTCTCCGGGACAGGGATCCTACGAGCAGTACTTC.

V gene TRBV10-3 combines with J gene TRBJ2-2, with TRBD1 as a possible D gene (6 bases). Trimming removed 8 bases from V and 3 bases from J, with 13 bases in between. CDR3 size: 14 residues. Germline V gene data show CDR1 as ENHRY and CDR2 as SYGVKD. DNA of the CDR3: TGTGCCATCGGGGGCTTCGGGGACACCGGGGAGCTGTTTTTT. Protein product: CAIGGFGDTGELFF.

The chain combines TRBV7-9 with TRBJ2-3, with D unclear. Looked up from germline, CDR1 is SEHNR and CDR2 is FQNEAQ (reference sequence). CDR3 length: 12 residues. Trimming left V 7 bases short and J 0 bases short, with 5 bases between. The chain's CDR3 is CASTRSTDTQYF. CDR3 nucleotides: TGTGCCAGCACCCGGAGCACAGATACGCAGTATTTT.

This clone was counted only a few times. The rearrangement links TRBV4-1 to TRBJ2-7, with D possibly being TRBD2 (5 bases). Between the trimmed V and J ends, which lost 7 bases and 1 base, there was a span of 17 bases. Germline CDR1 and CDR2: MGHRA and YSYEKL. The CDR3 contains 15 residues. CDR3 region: CASTPTGVRSYEQYF. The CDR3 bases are TGCGCCAGCACCCCCACCGGGGTAAGGTCCTACGAGCAGTACTTC.

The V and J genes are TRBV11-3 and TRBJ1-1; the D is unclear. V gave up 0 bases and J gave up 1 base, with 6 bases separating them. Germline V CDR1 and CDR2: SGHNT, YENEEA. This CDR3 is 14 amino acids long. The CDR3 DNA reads TGTGCCAGCAGCTTAGATCGGGGGAACACTGAAGCTTTCTTT. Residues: CASSLDRGNTEAFF.

In DNA form, the CDR3 reads TGTGCCAGCAGCTTCCCACAGGGTCTAGAAGAGCAGTACTTC. It encodes CASSFPQGLEEQYF. The chain employs TRBV5-5 and TRBJ2-7; maybe TRBD1 (6 bases). Germline values: CDR1 SGHKS, CDR2 YYEKEE (reference sequence). V lost 2 bases and J lost 7, with 16 bases in between. The CDR3 has 14 residues.

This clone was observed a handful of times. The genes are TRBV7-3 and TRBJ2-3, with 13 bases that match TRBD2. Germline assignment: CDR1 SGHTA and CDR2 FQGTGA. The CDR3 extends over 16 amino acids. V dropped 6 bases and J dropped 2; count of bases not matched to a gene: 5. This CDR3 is CASSAGLAGYTDTQYF. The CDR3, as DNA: TGTGCCAGCAGTGCGGGACTAGCGGGGTACACAGATACGCAGTATTTT.

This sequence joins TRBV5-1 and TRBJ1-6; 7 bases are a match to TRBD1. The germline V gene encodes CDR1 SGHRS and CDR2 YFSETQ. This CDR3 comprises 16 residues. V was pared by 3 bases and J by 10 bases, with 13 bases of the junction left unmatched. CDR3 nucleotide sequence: TGCGCCAGCAGCTCCACCCATCCATTGGGACAGTCACCCCTCCACTTT. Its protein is CASSSTHPLGQSPLHF.